One and the same sample provided the 26 T cell receptor beta chains below, sequenced in a study of shared clonotypes between healthy human individuals. Assay: immunoSEQ multiplex PCR; the TCRdb copy retains only in-frame clones and omits some. The sample carries around 2.1 million clones, approximately 96% recorded once. Sequencing was performed on naive CD4+ T cells sorted from blood. Indicated subset: CD45RA+ positively selected. These receptors were taken from a man younger than 35 in good health.

The gene calls are TRBV5-1 and TRBJ2-3; D remains ambiguous. Deletions cut 3 bases from V and 4 bases from J, with 12 bases between. CDR1 is SGHRS and CDR2 is YFSETQ in the germline V gene. CDR3 size: 14 residues. CDR3 amino acids: CASSWRLGPDTQYF. CDR3 bases: TGCGCCAGCAGCTGGCGATTGGGTCCAGATACGCAGTATTTT.

The J gene is TRBJ2-5, the V gene TRBV28; TRBD2 aligns across 8 bases. The germline V gene has CDR1 MDHEN and CDR2 SYDVKM. The CDR3 extends over 14 amino acids. V was clipped by 6 bases and J by 4 bases; unmatched bases: 7. CDR3: CASRLGGATETQYF. Here the CDR3 DNA reads TGTGCCAGCAGGCTCGGGGGGGCTACAGAGACCCAGTACTTC.

The rearrangement uses TRBV30 and TRBJ1-3, with D unclear. Deletions cut 6 bases from V and 4 bases from J, with 19 bases between. The CDR3 contains 15 residues. Germline CDR1 reads GTSNPN; CDR2 reads SVGIG (reference sequence). CDR3: CACRSDRAQGNTIYF. The CDR3 nucleotides read TGTGCCTGCCGATCCGACCGGGCGCAGGGAAACACCATATATTTT.

The chain uses TRBV10-2 and TRBJ2-5; 8 bases agree with TRBD1. The V gene's germline CDR1 is WSHSY and CDR2 SAAADI. Trimming removed 8 bases from V and 4 bases from J; junction bases left unmatched: 9. The length of the CDR3 is 14 residues. The CDR3 nucleotides read TGCGCCAGCGTTACAGGGGGATGGGGAGAGACCCAGTACTTC. Protein product: CASVTGGWGETQYF.

The chain has TRBV6-5 and TRBJ1-5, with no clear D. The CDR3 totals 13 residues. Trimming took 10 bases from V and 5 from J, leaving 15 bases between them. Germline V lookup: CDR1 MNHEY, CDR2 SVGAGI. The CDR3 nucleotides are TGTGCCACCCGGTGGAACAGAGATCAGCCCCAGCATTTT. Amino acids: CATRWNRDQPQHF.

The rearrangement links TRBV11-2 to TRBJ2-3, with no clear D. Trimming stripped 1 base from V and 2 bases from J, with 13 bases between. The CDR3 consists of 16 residues. Looked up from germline, CDR1 is SGHAT and CDR2 is FQNNGV. The CDR3 here is CASSLGAGPYTDTQYF. DNA for the CDR3: TGTGCCAGCAGCTTAGGGGCTGGACCCTACACAGATACGCAGTATTTT.

For the CDR3, the DNA is TGCGCCAGCAGCCAAGATCTTGGGACAGCCTTCTACGAGCAGTACTTC. This translates into CASSQDLGTAFYEQYF. This chain joins TRBV4-3 and TRBJ2-7, with 7 positions matching TRBD1. V shed 0 bases and J 3 bases; nucleotides not matched to a gene: 8. This CDR3 has 16 amino acids. The germline gives CDR1 LGHNA, CDR2 YSLEER.

This chain connects TRBV18 to TRBJ2-7; D may correspond to TRBD1 or TRBD2 (5 bases each). The CDR3 has 14 amino acids. The V gene's germline CDR1 is KGHSH and CDR2 LQKENI. V lost 5 bases to trimming and J lost 2 bases, with 13 bases between them. The chain's CDR3 is CASSSRDGTYEQYF. For the CDR3, the DNA is TGTGCCAGCTCATCTCGGGACGGTACCTACGAGCAGTACTTC.

The chain employs TRBV11-2 and TRBJ2-7; unclear D gene. Germline CDR1 reads SGHAT; CDR2 reads FQNNGV. V was pared by 0 bases and J by 0 bases, with 6 bases between. The CDR3 is 14 residues long. The DNA of the CDR3 is TGTGCCAGCAGCTTAGATACCATCTCCTACGAGCAGTACTTC. As protein: CASSLDTISYEQYF.

CDR3 sequence (DNA): TGTGCCAGCAGCCCCGGGACGACGAACCGTGAAAAACTGTTTTTT. Translated: CASSPGTTNREKLFF. The rearrangement joins TRBV14 to TRBJ1-4, with D possibly matching TRBD1 (5 bases). The V end was cut by 4 bases, the J end by 7 bases, with 16 bases between. There are 15 residues in the CDR3. Looked up from germline, CDR1 is SGHDN and CDR2 is FVKESK.

The chain uses TRBV5-1 and TRBJ2-2; TRBD2 matches at 9 bases. There are 16 residues in the CDR3. Germline V lookup: CDR1 SGHRS, CDR2 YFSETQ. V trimming: 2 bases; J trimming: 7 bases; junction bases outside the gene matches: 9. This chain's CDR3 is CASSFSGGTHGGELFF. The CDR3, as DNA: TGCGCCAGCAGCTTTAGCGGGGGAACTCACGGCGGGGAGCTGTTTTTT. The complete variable domain, with remaining parts taken from reference TRBV5-1 and TRBJ2-2, reads KAGVTQTPRYLIKTRGQQVTLSCSPISGHRSVSWYQQTPGQGLQFLFEYFSETQRNKGNFPGRFSGRQFSNSRSEMNVSTLELGDSALYLCASSFSGGTHGGELFFGEGSRLTVL.

J is TRBJ2-1 and V is TRBV7-2; D uncertain. This CDR3 is 11 amino acids long. Germline CDR1 SGHTA, CDR2 FQGNSA. V gave up 5 bases and J gave up 9 bases, with 8 bases separating them. The CDR3 coding sequence is TGTGCCAGCAGCCGCGTAGCTGAGCAGTTCTTC. Translated: CASSRVAEQFF.

V gene TRBV20-1 combines with J gene TRBJ2-2, with a tentative D call TRBD1 (5 bases). The V end was cut by 6 bases, the J end by 6 bases, with 8 bases between. This CDR3 contains 11 residues. In germline, CDR1 is DFQATT, CDR2 SNEGSKA (reference sequence). The chain's CDR3 is CSAVGPGELFF. As DNA, the CDR3 is TGCAGTGCAGTGGGGCCCGGGGAGCTGTTTTTT.

J is TRBJ1-4 and V is TRBV7-2, with D perhaps matching TRBD1 (6 bases). Germline V CDR1 and CDR2: SGHTA, FQGNSA. V lost 5 bases and J lost 5, with 12 bases in between. This CDR3 is built from 14 residues. In DNA, the CDR3 is TGTGCCAGCAGCCAGACCGGGACAAATGAAAAACTGTTTTTT. Its protein is CASSQTGTNEKLFF. Full variable domain (rest looked up from reference TRBV7-2 and TRBJ1-4): GAGVSQSPSNKVTEKGKDVELRCDPISGHTALYWYRQSLGQGLEFLIYFQGNSAPDKSGLPSDRFSAERTGGSVSTLTIQRTQQEDSAVYLCASSQTGTNEKLFFGSGTQLSVL.

This clone showed up just once. This chain uses TRBV10-3 with TRBJ2-7; D may be TRBD2 (5 bases). V lost 4 bases and J 2 bases, leaving 12 bases between the germline ends. This CDR3 is 14 amino acids long. Looked up from germline, CDR1 is ENHRY and CDR2 is SYGVKD. This CDR3 is CAISGGGGTYEQYF. DNA of the CDR3: TGTGCCATCAGTGGGGGTGGAGGCACCTACGAGCAGTACTTC.

On this clone: Other DNA sequences of this sample code for an identical CDR3. The chain carries TRBV7-6 and TRBJ2-5; tentatively, D is TRBD2 (6 bases). CDR1 is SGHVS, CDR2 FNYEAQ, per germline. Trimming pared 1 base from V and 2 bases from J, leaving 8 bases between. This CDR3 spans 14 amino acids. CDR3 residues: CASSLGGGQETQYF. Here the CDR3 DNA reads TGTGCCAGCAGCTTAGGTGGAGGGCAAGAGACCCAGTACTTC.

This clone occurred once. The chain combines TRBV10-3 with TRBJ2-1; unclear D gene. Germline lookup yields CDR1 ENHRY and CDR2 SYGVKD. V lost 7 bases to trimming and J lost 0 bases, with 10 bases between them. The CDR3 runs to 14 residues. The CDR3 loop is CAITTESSYNEQFF. For the CDR3, the DNA is TGTGCCATCACAACAGAGAGCTCCTACAATGAGCAGTTCTTC.

The chain has TRBV27 and TRBJ2-5; TRBD2 matches 7 bases. Germline assignment: CDR1 MNHEY and CDR2 SMNVEV (reference sequence). This CDR3 is 15 amino acids long. The ends lost 4 bases at V and 4 bases at J; junction bases unmatched: 9. This CDR3 reads CASSSPAGVGETQYF. Here the CDR3 DNA reads TGTGCCAGCAGTTCCCCCGCGGGGGTTGGAGAGACCCAGTACTTC.

The chain is built from TRBV7-2 and TRBJ2-7; 13 nucleotides align to TRBD2. CDR1 and CDR2 (germline): SGHTA, FQGNSA. After removal of 4 bases from V and 4 bases from J, the junction contained 16 bases not matched to a gene. The length of the CDR3 is 19 residues. This CDR3 is CASSSGLAGVKTGRYEQYF. CDR3 coding DNA: TGTGCCAGCAGCTCCGGACTAGCGGGAGTAAAGACGGGGAGGTACGAGCAGTACTTC.

V and J are TRBV14 and TRBJ2-7; D possibly corresponds to TRBD2 (6 bases). V was cut by 3 bases and J by 2 bases, with 11 bases left in between. Germline V CDR1 and CDR2: SGHDN, FVKESK. This CDR3 is 14 amino acids long. This CDR3 reads CASSQPGGTYEQYF. The CDR3 DNA is TGTGCCAGCAGCCAGCCCGGGGGAACCTACGAGCAGTACTTC.

V is TRBV11-2 and J is TRBJ2-7; maybe TRBD1 (6 bases). This CDR3 has 12 residues. The V end lost 5 bases, the J end lost 7 bases, and 12 bases lay between the germline ends. Germline CDR1 is SGHAT and CDR2 is FQNNGV. The CDR3 nucleotides read TGTGCCAGCAGCCCGAGAGGGGGAGAGCAGTACTTC. Protein product: CASSPRGGEQYF.

This sequence joins TRBV19 and TRBJ1-5; maybe TRBD1 (5 bases). Trimming took 2 bases from V and 5 from J, leaving 10 bases between them. CDR3 length: 14 amino acids. CDR1 and CDR2 (germline): LNHDA, SQIVND (reference sequence). CDR3 loop: CASSIQGGDQPQHF. The CDR3 bases are TGTGCCAGTAGTATACAGGGAGGGGATCAGCCCCAGCATTTT. The complete variable domain, with remaining parts taken from reference TRBV19 and TRBJ1-5, reads DGGITQSPKYLFRKEGQNVTLSCEQNLNHDAMYWYRQDPGQGLRLIYYSQIVNDFQKGDIAEGYSVSREKKESFPLTVTSAQKNPTAFYLCASSIQGGDQPQHFGDGTRLSIL.

In its sample, this clone was seen once. The chain joins TRBV6-4 to TRBJ2-1, with 7 nucleotides matching TRBD1. With 6 bases clipped from V and 3 bases from J, the junction kept 8 bases outside the gene matches. Germline CDR1 MRHNA, CDR2 SNTAGT. The CDR3 length is 15 residues. Here the CDR3 reads CASSRQGIGYNEQFF. CDR3 DNA: TGTGCCAGCAGCCGACAGGGAATAGGCTACAATGAGCAGTTCTTC.

The genes are TRBV6-5 and TRBJ1-2; D not certain. This CDR3 has 14 amino acids. V was pared by 7 bases and J by 4 bases, with 16 bases between. The V gene's germline CDR1 is MNHEY and CDR2 SVGAGI. The CDR3 DNA reads TGTGCCAGCACCAAAAACCCGGGCACCTATGGCTACACCTTC. Protein product: CASTKNPGTYGYTF.

CDR3 DNA sequence: TGTGCCAGTAGTTTCACAGGGCTCAACACCGGGGAGCTGTTTTTT. Translated: CASSFTGLNTGELFF. This rearrangement joins TRBV19 to TRBJ2-2, with a weak D call TRBD1 (6 bases). The CDR3 extends over 15 amino acids. The germline gives CDR1 LNHDA, CDR2 SQIVND (reference sequence). With 5 bases removed from V and 2 bases from J, the gap between germline ends came to 12 bases.

V gene TRBV4-2 combines with J gene TRBJ2-3, with 11 bases matching TRBD2. The length of the CDR3 is 20 residues. V lost 0 bases, J lost 2 bases, and 13 bases stayed unmatched. Germline V CDR1 and CDR2: LGHNA, YNFKEQ. This CDR3 is CASSQELAGGPVRTTDTQYF. Written as DNA, the CDR3 is TGTGCCAGCAGCCAAGAGCTAGCGGGGGGCCCCGTACGAACCACAGATACGCAGTATTTT.